The 8 T cell receptor beta chains below were found in one sample sequenced in a study of control samples from healthy donors and cancer patients. Produced via immunoSEQ multiplex PCR; TCRdb's table is partial and in-frame only. This sample has 130,000 or so clones, with roughly 88% found just once. The specimen sequenced was blood. The receptors originated from a man aged 50-60 years in good health.

The chain uses TRBV18 and TRBJ1-1; 7 nucleotides align to TRBD1. Trimming took 4 bases from V and 1 from J; bases not matched to a gene: 6. There are 15 residues in the CDR3. Germline lookup yields CDR1 KGHSH and CDR2 LQKENI. The CDR3: CASSRTRQGNTEAFF. DNA of the CDR3: TGTGCCAGCTCACGAACCAGACAGGGGAACACTGAAGCTTTCTTT.

The chain uses TRBV10-3 and TRBJ2-2; tentative D call: TRBD2 (6 bases). Germline V lookup: CDR1 ENHRY, CDR2 SYGVKD. CDR3 length equals 16 residues. The CDR3: CGSRGGGIANTGELFF. In DNA, the CDR3 is TGTGGATCGCGCGGTGGGGGGATCGCGAACACCGGGGAGCTGTTTTTT.

As to this clone: This sample includes further DNA sequences coding for the same CDR3. The chain is built from TRBV12-3 or TRBV12-4 and TRBJ2-5; D call uncertain. The CDR3 is made up of 11 amino acids. V was pared by 3 bases and J by 4 bases, with 3 bases between. This CDR3 reads CASSLRETQYF. The CDR3 nucleotides are TGTGCCAGCAGTTTGAGAGAGACCCAGTACTTC.

Regarding this clone: The sample contains more than one DNA sequence encoding this CDR3. The chain links TRBV11-3 to TRBJ1-1; no definite D call. Germline V CDR1 and CDR2: SGHNT, YENEEA. The CDR3 spans 13 residues. V was trimmed by 3 bases and J by 0 bases, leaving 5 bases between them. The CDR3 sequence is CASSLGMNTEAFF. In nucleotides, the CDR3 is TGTGCCAGCAGCTTGGGGATGAACACTGAAGCTTTCTTT.

The chain combines TRBV9 with TRBJ2-2; D possibly corresponds to TRBD1 (7 bases). Germline lookup yields CDR1 SGDLS and CDR2 YYNGEE. V lost 4 bases and J 4 bases, leaving 17 bases between the germline ends. The CDR3 has 16 residues. The CDR3 DNA reads as TGTGCCAGCAGCCCACGTGCTCAGGGGGGCACCGGGGAGCTGTTTTTT. It codes for CASSPRAQGGTGELFF. The whole variable domain, remainder taken from reference TRBV9 and TRBJ2-2, is DSGVTQTPKHLITATGQRVTLRCSPRSGDLSVYWYQQSLDQGLQFLIQYYNGEERAKGNILERFSAQQFPDLHSELNLSSLELGDSALYFCASSPRAQGGTGELFFGEGSRLTVL.

This clone was counted only a few times. The genes are TRBV27 and TRBJ2-3, with 12 bases lining up with TRBD2. V dropped 5 bases and J dropped 5; count of bases not matched to a gene: 8. In germline, CDR1 is MNHEY, CDR2 SMNVEV (reference sequence). The CDR3 is 16 residues long. The DNA for the CDR3 is TGTGCCAGCAGTCCAACTAGCGGGGGGCCCGTAGATACGCAGTATTTT. It translates to CASSPTSGGPVDTQYF.

This clone was detected a few times. The J gene is TRBJ2-3, the V gene TRBV19; D gene ambiguous. This CDR3 is 15 amino acids long. Trimming shortened V by 3 bases and J by 1 base, and 11 bases separated the two germline ends. The germline V gene encodes CDR1 LNHDA and CDR2 SQIVND (reference sequence). The CDR3 DNA reads TGTGCCAGTAGTATGAAGCTCCCAGGCACAGATACGCAGTATTTT. Its translation is CASSMKLPGTDTQYF.

This rearrangement joins TRBV7-9 to TRBJ2-1; the D is unclear. The CDR3 contains 15 residues. V was pared by 5 bases and J by 4 bases, with 15 bases between. CDR1 is SEHNR, CDR2 FQNEAQ, per germline (reference sequence). For the CDR3, the DNA is TGTGCCAGCAGCATGGACCAGGTCTCATACAATGAGCAGTTCTTC. Translated, it gives CASSMDQVSYNEQFF. Looking up the rest from reference TRBV7-9 and TRBJ2-1 gives the full variable domain: DTGVSQNPRHKITKRGQNVTFRCDPISEHNRLYWYRQTLGQGPEFLTYFQNEAQLEKSRLLSDRFSAERPKGSFSTLEIQRTEQGDSAMYLCASSMDQVSYNEQFFGPGTRLTVL.